These 2 T cell receptor beta chains share one sample of origin, sequenced in a study of T cells after yellow fever vaccination. Via MiXCR, TCRdb re-called the 5' RACE reads, giving one row per CDR3 protein. The sample carries some 350,000 distinct CDR3 sequences, approximately 10% recorded once. The material was PBMCs, obtained on the day of the first yellow fever vaccination. These receptors originate from a man between 18 and 29 years old who received the YFV17D yellow fever vaccine.

This clonotype has a handful of counts. V and J are TRBV10-3 and TRBJ2-7; D call uncertain. V dropped 0 bases and J dropped 4 bases, with 7 bases sitting between them. Germline V gene lookup returns CDR1 ENHRY and CDR2 SYGVKD. CDR3 length: 13 residues. CDR3 nucleotide sequence: TGTGCCATCAGTGAGTCCTTCTCTTACGAGCAGTACGTC. It encodes CAISESFSYEQYV.

This chain uses TRBV4-2 with TRBJ2-2; D perhaps matches TRBD2 (6 bases). The CDR3 runs 16 residues. V was pared by 4 bases and J by 4 bases, with 16 bases between. Germline assignment: CDR1 LGHNA and CDR2 YNFKEQ. CDR3 loop: CASSPGDAGSTGELFF. DNA of the CDR3: TGTGCCAGCAGCCCCGGGGACGCGGGGAGCACCGGGGAGCTGTTTTTT.